Below, one T cell receptor (beta chain) is given with its context. This sample was included in a study of control samples from healthy donors and cancer patients. CDR1 is KGHSH, CDR2 LQKENI, per germline. The CDR3 is made up of 12 amino acids. Trimming took 5 bases from V and 7 from J, leaving 9 bases between them. Profiled with immunoSEQ multiplex PCR; TCRdb holds only in-frame clones, not every one. The profile shows 130,000 to 150,000 clones, about 93% of them singletons. The sequenced sample was PBMCs. The chain combines TRBV18 with TRBJ2-1, with a weak D call TRBD2 (6 bases). This receptor was obtained from a man in his 60s with colorectal cancer. The CDR3 bases are TGTGCCAGCTCAAAGGAGGGGAATGAGCAGTTCTTC. This translates into CASSKEGNEQFF.